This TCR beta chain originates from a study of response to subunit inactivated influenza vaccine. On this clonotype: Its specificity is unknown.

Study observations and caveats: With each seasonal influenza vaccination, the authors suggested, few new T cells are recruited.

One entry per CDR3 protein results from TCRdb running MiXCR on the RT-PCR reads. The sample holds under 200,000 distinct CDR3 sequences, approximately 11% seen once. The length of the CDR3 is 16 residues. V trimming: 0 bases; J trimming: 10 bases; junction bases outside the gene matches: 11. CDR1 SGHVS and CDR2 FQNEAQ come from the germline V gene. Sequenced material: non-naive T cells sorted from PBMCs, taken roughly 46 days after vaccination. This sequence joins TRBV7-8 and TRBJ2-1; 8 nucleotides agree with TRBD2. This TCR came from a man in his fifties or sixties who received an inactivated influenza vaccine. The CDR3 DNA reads TGTGCCAGCAGCTTAGCGGGGATAGCGGGACAAGAAGAGCAGTTCTTC. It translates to CASSLAGIAGQEEQFF. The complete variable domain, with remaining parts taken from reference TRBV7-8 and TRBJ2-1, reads GAGVSQSPRYKVAKRGQDVALRCDPISGHVSLFWYQQALGQGPEFLTYFQNEAQLDKSGLPSDRFFAERPEGSVSTLKIQRTQQEDSAVYLCASSLAGIAGQEEQFFGPGTRLTVL.